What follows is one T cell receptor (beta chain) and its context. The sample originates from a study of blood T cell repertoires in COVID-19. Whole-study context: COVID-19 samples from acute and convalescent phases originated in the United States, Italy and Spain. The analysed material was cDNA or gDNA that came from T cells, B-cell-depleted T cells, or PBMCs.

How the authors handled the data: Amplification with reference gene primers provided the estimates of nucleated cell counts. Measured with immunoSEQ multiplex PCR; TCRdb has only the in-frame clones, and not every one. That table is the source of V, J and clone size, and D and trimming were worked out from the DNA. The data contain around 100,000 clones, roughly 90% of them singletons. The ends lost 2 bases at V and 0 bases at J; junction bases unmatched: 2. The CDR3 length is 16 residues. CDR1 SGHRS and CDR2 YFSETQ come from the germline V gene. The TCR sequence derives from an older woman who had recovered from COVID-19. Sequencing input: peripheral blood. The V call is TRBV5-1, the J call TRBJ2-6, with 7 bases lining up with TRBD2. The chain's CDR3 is CASSLRGSSGANVLTF. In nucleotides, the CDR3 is TGCGCCAGCAGCTTACGCGGGAGCTCTGGGGCCAACGTCCTGACTTTC.